Below are 12 T cell receptor beta chains sequenced from a single sample in a study of regulatory T cells in long-lasting Graves disease. TCR beta libraries were built with iRepertoire HTBI primers and Arm-PCR of CDR3 regions. TCRdb re-called the multiplex PCR reads through MiXCR, storing one row per CDR3 protein. The table includes some 410,000 distinct CDR3 sequences, 16% detected once. The time point is: newly diagnosed GD, antithyroid drugs for less than 3 months. PBMCs provided the RNA from which the TCR library was made. These data also featured in a second study, about T cells in Graves' hyperthyroidism and ophthalmopathy.

The material sequenced was peripheral blood mononuclear cells (PBMCs), taken at new diagnosis, from a patient treated with antithyroid drugs. The receptors derive from a woman in her thirties with Graves disease.

This clonotype was counted between two and nine times. The chain joins TRBV28 to TRBJ2-5; D not certain. V dropped 2 bases and J dropped 2 bases, with 9 bases sitting between them. CDR3 length: 14 amino acids. The germline V gene encodes CDR1 MDHEN and CDR2 SYDVKM. CDR3 nucleotides: TGTGCCAGCAGTTTAGGATCCCCACAAGAGACCCAGTACTTC. Translating gives CASSLGSPQETQYF.

Concerning this clonotype itself: The junction does not match germline at one end; this may be a read error. The chain links TRBV2 to TRBJ1-4; the D is unclear. The CDR3 is 14 residues long. Germline assignment: CDR1 SNHLY and CDR2 FYNNEI. The CDR3 spells CASGGFATNERLFF. In DNA form, the CDR3 reads TGTGCCAGCGGAGGGTTCGCAACTAATGAAAGACTGTTTTTT.

This clonotype came up many times. The rearrangement links TRBV10-3 to TRBJ2-7; 7 bases agree with TRBD1. V shed 5 bases, J shed 3 bases, and the junction held 7 bases outside the gene matches. Germline V gene data show CDR1 as ENHRY and CDR2 as SYGVKD. The CDR3 length is 14 residues. This CDR3 is CAISTTGLVYEQYF. DNA of the CDR3: TGTGCCATCAGTACGACAGGGCTCGTCTACGAGCAGTACTTC.

The chain recombines TRBV10-3 with TRBJ2-1; 10 nucleotides align to TRBD1. Germline CDR1 ENHRY, CDR2 SYGVKD. This CDR3 spans 15 amino acids. The V gene end was trimmed by 4 bases and the J gene end by 6 bases; junction bases not matched to a gene: 6. The CDR3 loop is CAISVGTGVVNEQFF. The CDR3 DNA is TGTGCCATCAGTGTGGGGACAGGGGTGGTCAATGAGCAGTTCTTC.

In this sample, this clonotype turned up a few times. This chain joins TRBV2 and TRBJ1-2; 10 positions agree with TRBD1. Looked up from germline, CDR1 is SNHLY and CDR2 is FYNNEI. The CDR3 consists of 15 residues. Trimming cost V 5 bases and J 2 bases; bases outside gene matches: 5. CDR3 in amino acids: CASSPGTGENYGYTF. CDR3 nucleotides: TGTGCCAGCAGTCCCGGGACAGGGGAGAACTATGGCTACACCTTC.

Turning to this clonotype: Since a much larger clone is just one base distant, this may be a read error. The V gene is TRBV27, the J gene TRBJ2-1; 9 nucleotides match TRBD2. J gave up 8 bases and V 4 bases, and 15 bases lay outside the gene matches. The germline gives CDR1 MNHEY, CDR2 SMNVEV (reference sequence). The CDR3 totals 17 residues. The CDR3 protein is CASSSQKGAGGPHEQFF. The CDR3 DNA reads TGTGCCAGCAGTTCGCAAAAGGGTGCGGGAGGGCCCCATGAGCAGTTCTTC.

This clonotype appeared a few times. The chain joins TRBV29-1 to TRBJ2-3; TRBD1 might be the D (6 bases). V was trimmed by 1 base and J by 0 bases, leaving 8 bases between them. The CDR3 is 14 amino acids. Germline assignment: CDR1 SQVTM and CDR2 ANQGSEA. CDR3: CSVEGTESTDTQYF. The CDR3, as DNA: TGCAGCGTTGAAGGGACAGAGAGCACAGATACGCAGTATTTT.

This clonotype was counted at least ten times. The rearrangement uses TRBV11-3 and TRBJ2-3; D not resolved. Germline lookup yields CDR1 SGHNT and CDR2 YENEEA. Trimming left V 3 bases short and J 6 bases short, with 7 bases between. The CDR3 has 12 residues. CDR3 sequence (DNA): TGTGCCAGCAGCTTTGGGGATGATACGCAGTATTTT. This gives the protein CASSFGDDTQYF.

This clonotype was found many times. This chain links TRBV12-3 or TRBV12-4 with TRBJ2-1; D call uncertain. Between the trimmed V and J ends, which lost 2 bases and 0 bases, there was a span of 14 bases. The CDR3 is 17 amino acids. The CDR3 loop reads CASSLPLHASSYNEQFF. CDR3 sequence (DNA): TGTGCCAGCAGTTTACCCCTTCACGCGAGCTCCTACAATGAGCAGTTCTTC.

The rearrangement uses TRBV5-4 and TRBJ1-6; no reliable D call. V shed 5 bases and J shed 7 bases, with 7 bases lying between them. This CDR3 comprises 12 residues. Germline CDR1 reads SGHNT; CDR2 reads YYREEE (reference sequence). This CDR3 reads CASRAPNSPLHF. The CDR3 nucleotides are TGTGCCAGCAGGGCCCCAAATTCACCCCTCCACTTT. Using reference TRBV5-4 and TRBJ1-6 for the parts outside the CDR3, the full variable domain is ETGVTQSPTHLIKTRGQQVTLRCSSQSGHNTVSWYQQALGQGPQFIFQYYREEENGRGNFPPRFSGLQFPNYSSELNVNALELDDSALYLCASRAPNSPLHFGNGTRLTVT.

With regard to this clonotype: With a much larger clone just one base away, this may be a read error. The chain links TRBV7-2 to TRBJ2-1; 9 bases fit TRBD1. Germline loops: CDR1 SGHTA, CDR2 FQGNSA. The CDR3 has 14 residues. The CDR3 region is CASREDRGYDEQFF. The CDR3 bases are TGTGCCAGCAGAGAGGACAGGGGCTACGATGAGCAGTTCTTC.

This clonotype was detected ten times or more. The rearrangement uses TRBV6-1 and TRBJ1-1; 7 bases agree with TRBD1. J gave up 4 bases and V 6 bases, and 2 bases lay outside the gene matches. There are 12 residues in the CDR3. Germline V gene lookup returns CDR1 MNHNS and CDR2 SASEGT. The CDR3 sequence is CASSRQGTEAFF. The CDR3 nucleotides are TGTGCCAGCAGCAGACAGGGCACTGAAGCTTTCTTT.